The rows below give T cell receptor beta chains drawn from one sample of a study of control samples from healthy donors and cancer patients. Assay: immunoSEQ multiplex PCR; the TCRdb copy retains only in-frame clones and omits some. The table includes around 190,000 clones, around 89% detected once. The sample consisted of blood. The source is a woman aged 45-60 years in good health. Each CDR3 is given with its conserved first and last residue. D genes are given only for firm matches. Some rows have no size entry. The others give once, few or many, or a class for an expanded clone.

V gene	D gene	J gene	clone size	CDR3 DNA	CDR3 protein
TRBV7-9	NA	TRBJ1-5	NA	TGTGCCAGCAGCTTGGGGGATAGCAATCAGCCCCAGCATTTT	CASSLGDSNQPQHF
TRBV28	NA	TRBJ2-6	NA	TGTGCCAGCATGCGCCCGAGGCTGTCCGCAGCACTCTCTGGGGCCAACGTCCTGACTTTC	CASMRPRLSAALSGANVLTF
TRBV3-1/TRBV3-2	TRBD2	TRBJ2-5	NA	TGTGCCAGCAGCCTGGGCGGCGGGGGGATACAAGAGACCCAGTACTTC	CASSLGGGGIQETQYF
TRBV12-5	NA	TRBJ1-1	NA	TGTGCTAGTGCCTTAGAGGGGGCTGAAGCTTTCTTT	CASALEGAEAFF
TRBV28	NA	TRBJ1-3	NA	TGTGCCAGCCGGGAGGGGCAATACACCATATATTTT	CASREGQYTIYF
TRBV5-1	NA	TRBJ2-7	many	TGCGCCAGCAGCTTGTCGGTTATAGCGGTCGGGCGGTCCGGCGACGAGCAGTACTTC	CASSLSVIAVGRSGDEQYF
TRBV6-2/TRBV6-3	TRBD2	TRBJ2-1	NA	TGTGCCAGCAGTACCGGACTAGCGGGTGGCAATGAGCAGTTCTTC	CASSTGLAGGNEQFF
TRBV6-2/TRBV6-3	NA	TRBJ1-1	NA	TGTGCCAGCAGTTATCCGCCGGCACGAGCTTTCTTT	CASSYPPARAFF
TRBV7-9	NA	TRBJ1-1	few	TGTGCCAGCAGCTTAGCGATGCAGGGAGCTTTCTTT	CASSLAMQGAFF
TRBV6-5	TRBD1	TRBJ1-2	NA	TGTGCCAGCAGCCTGATGGGAGGGGGCGAGAGGAGCTACACCTTC	CASSLMGGGERSYTF
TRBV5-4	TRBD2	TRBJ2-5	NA	TGTGCCAGCAGCTTGGATACTAGCGGGAGCTCGGAGACCCAGTACTTC	CASSLDTSGSSETQYF
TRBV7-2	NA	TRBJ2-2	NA	TGTGCCAGCAGCTTAAGCTTGAACACCGGGGAGCTGTTTTTT	CASSLSLNTGELFF
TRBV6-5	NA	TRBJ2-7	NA	TGTGCCAGCAGTTACACAGGCTACGAGCAGTACTTC	CASSYTGYEQYF
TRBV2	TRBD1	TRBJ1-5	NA	TGTGCCACCACATGGGACAGGCGAGGTCAGCCCCAGCATTTT	CATTWDRRGQPQHF
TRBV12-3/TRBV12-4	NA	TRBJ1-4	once	TGTGCCAGCAGTACCACAGGGTTTGAAAAACTGTTTTTT	CASSTTGFEKLFF
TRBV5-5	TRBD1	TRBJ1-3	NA	TGTGCCAGCAGCGGAATTAAACCGGGACAGAACTCTGGAAACACCATATATTTT	CASSGIKPGQNSGNTIYF